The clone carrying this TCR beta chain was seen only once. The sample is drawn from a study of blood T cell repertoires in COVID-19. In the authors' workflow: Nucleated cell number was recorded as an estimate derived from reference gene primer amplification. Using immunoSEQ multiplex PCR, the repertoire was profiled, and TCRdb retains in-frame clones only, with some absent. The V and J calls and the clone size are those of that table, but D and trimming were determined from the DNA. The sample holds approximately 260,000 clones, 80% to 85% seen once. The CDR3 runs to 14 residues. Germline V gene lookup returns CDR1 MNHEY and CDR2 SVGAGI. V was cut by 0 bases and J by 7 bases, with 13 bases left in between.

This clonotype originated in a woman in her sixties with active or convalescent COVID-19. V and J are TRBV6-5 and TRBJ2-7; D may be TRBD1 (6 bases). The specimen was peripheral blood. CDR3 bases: TGTGCCAGCAGTTACTCTGGGGGCAGTGGGGAGCAGTACTTC. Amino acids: CASSYSGGSGEQYF.